One TCR beta chain is described in this entry. The antigen is not known. This specimen belongs to a study of shared clonotypes between healthy human individuals. The study, taken as a whole, reports: Represented genetic and exposure-history diversity was restricted by having few donors.

Germline V lookup: CDR1 ENHRY, CDR2 SYGVKD. The length of the CDR3 is 15 residues. The V and J ends lost 4 bases and 0 bases respectively, with 10 bases between them. Libraries were prepared by immunoSEQ multiplex PCR; TCRdb keeps only in-frame clonotypes and omits some of them. Of approximately 2.5 million clones detected, around nine tenths appear once; the ten largest clones hold under 0.15%. The chain employs TRBV10-3 and TRBJ2-1; D is unclear. Sequenced material: naive CD4+ T cells sorted from blood. The subset is: CD45RA+ positively selected. This TCR derives from a man younger than 35 in good health. The CDR3: CAISGPDSSYNEQFF. CDR3 DNA: TGTGCCATCAGTGGGCCGGATAGCTCCTACAATGAGCAGTTCTTC.